The next 14 T cell receptor beta chains were all read from a single sample in a study of T cells after posttransplantation cyclophosphamide. The protocol was immunoSEQ multiplex PCR, while the TCRdb copy is restricted to in-frame clones and leaves out a portion. This sample has some 61,000 clones, with 93% found just once. Sequenced sample: PBMCs. The source of these receptors is a young woman in good health and a related stem cell transplant donor.

This chain's CDR3 is CASSQGGMNTEAFF. The CDR3 nucleotides are TGTGCCAGCAGCCAGGGGGGAATGAACACTGAAGCTTTCTTT. This sequence joins TRBV7-6 and TRBJ1-1; 7 bases fit TRBD1. Germline V lookup: CDR1 SGHVS, CDR2 FNYEAQ. The CDR3 has 14 residues. V lost 5 bases to trimming and J lost 0 bases; unmatched junction nucleotides: 3. Looking up the rest from reference TRBV7-6 and TRBJ1-1 gives the full variable domain: GAGVSQSPRYKVTKRGQDVALRCDPISGHVSLYWYRQALGQGPEFLTYFNYEAQQDKSGLPNDRFSAERPEGSISTLTIQRTEQRDSAMYRCASSQGGMNTEAFFGQGTRLTVV.

The gene calls are TRBV20-1 and TRBJ2-5; D gene ambiguous. Germline CDR1 reads DFQATT; CDR2 reads SNEGSKA (reference sequence). The CDR3 runs to 10 residues. The CDR3, as DNA: TGCAGCGTCGCCCAAGAGACCCAGTACTTC. Translated, it gives CSVAQETQYF.

The V and J genes are TRBV7-6 and TRBJ2-5, with TRBD2 as a possible D gene (6 bases). Germline V gene lookup returns CDR1 SGHVS and CDR2 FNYEAQ. The V end lost 5 bases, the J end lost 2 bases, and 15 bases lay between the germline ends. This CDR3 comprises 15 residues. Here the CDR3 DNA reads TGTGCCAGCAGCCCGCTGGGACTTACACAAGAGACCCAGTACTTC. Protein product: CASSPLGLTQETQYF. Drawing the rest from reference TRBV7-6 and TRBJ2-5, the complete variable domain is GAGVSQSPRYKVTKRGQDVALRCDPISGHVSLYWYRQALGQGPEFLTYFNYEAQQDKSGLPNDRFSAERPEGSISTLTIQRTEQRDSAMYRCASSPLGLTQETQYFGPGTRLLVL.

The V and J genes are TRBV10-3 and TRBJ1-5; 9 bases are shared with TRBD1. V was pared by 2 bases and J by 15 bases, with 11 bases of the junction left unmatched. The CDR3 is 14 amino acids. CDR1 is ENHRY, CDR2 SYGVKD, per germline. The CDR3 region is CAISESGDRAARHF. In DNA form, the CDR3 reads TGTGCCATCAGTGAGAGCGGGGACAGGGCCGCACGGCATTTT.

Here the CDR3 reads CASGLDWDEKLFF. The CDR3 nucleotides are TGTGCTAGTGGTTTGGACTGGGATGAAAAACTGTTTTTT. The chain links TRBV12-5 to TRBJ1-4; D is uncertain. With 1 base removed from V and 6 bases from J, the gap between germline ends came to 6 bases. The germline CDR1 and CDR2 sequences are LGHNT and FRNRAP. The CDR3 has 13 residues. Full variable domain (rest looked up from reference TRBV12-5 and TRBJ1-4): DARVTQTPRHKVTEMGQEVTMRCQPILGHNTVFWYRQTMMQGLELLAYFRNRAPLDDSGMPKDRFSAEMPDATLATLKIQPSEPRDSAVYFCASGLDWDEKLFFGSGTQLSVL.

In this sample, this clone turned up a few times. J is TRBJ2-1 and V is TRBV10-2; maybe TRBD1 (5 bases). Trimming shortened V by 3 bases and J by 4 bases, and 13 bases separated the two germline ends. The CDR3 covers 15 residues. Germline V gene sequence: CDR1 WSHSY, CDR2 SAAADI. The CDR3 DNA follows: TGCGCCAGCAGTGAATCCGAGACAGCTTACAATGAGCAGTTCTTC. This translates into CASSESETAYNEQFF.

The chain has TRBV18 and TRBJ1-1; the D gene is possibly TRBD1 (5 bases). The CDR3 covers 15 residues. CDR1 and CDR2 (germline): KGHSH, LQKENI. V was trimmed by 3 bases and J by 4 bases, leaving 15 bases between them. CDR3: CASSPPGYGATEAFF. The DNA of the CDR3 is TGTGCCAGCTCACCGCCAGGGTATGGGGCCACTGAAGCTTTCTTT.

This chain joins TRBV7-2 and TRBJ2-7, with D tentatively TRBD2 (6 bases). Germline values: CDR1 SGHTA, CDR2 FQGNSA. The CDR3 runs to 13 residues. Trimming left V 4 bases short and J 2 bases short, with 9 bases between. Here the CDR3 reads CASSWRDTYEQYF. In DNA, the CDR3 is TGTGCCAGCAGCTGGAGGGATACCTACGAGCAGTACTTC.

The chain couples TRBV27 to TRBJ1-4; 8 bases line up with TRBD1. Germline V lookup: CDR1 MNHEY, CDR2 SMNVEV (reference sequence). CDR3 size: 17 residues. J was trimmed by 0 bases and V by 6 bases; bases with no gene match: 9. This chain's CDR3 is CASRRTGTTATNEKLFF. The CDR3 nucleotides are TGTGCCAGCAGACGGACAGGGACTACTGCAACTAATGAAAAACTGTTTTTT.

This rearrangement joins TRBV6-1 to TRBJ1-1; D is undetermined. The V end was cut by 2 bases, the J end by 1 base, with 8 bases between. Looked up from germline, CDR1 is MNHNS and CDR2 is SASEGT. The CDR3 covers 14 residues. In DNA, the CDR3 is TGTGCCAGCAGTGAAAGTAGGCCGAACACTGAAGCTTTCTTT. Translation gives CASSESRPNTEAFF.

V gene TRBV11-2 combines with J gene TRBJ1-2; D may be TRBD1 (5 bases). V gave up 6 bases and J gave up 4 bases, with 18 bases separating them. This CDR3 region has 15 residues. CDR1 is SGHAT and CDR2 is FQNNGV in the germline V gene. CDR3 sequence (DNA): TGTGCCAGCAGTGACACCCGGCGGGGCGGCTATGGCTACACCTTC. This sequence encodes CASSDTRRGGYGYTF.

This clone was observed a single time. An end of the junction differs from the germline gene, which may be a read error. CDR3 in DNA: TGTGCCAGCAGTGAAGCAGCCCGGCCCGCAGGGTTC. Its translation is CASSEAARPAGF. The chain couples TRBV6-1 to TRBJ2-7; D perhaps matches TRBD1 (5 bases). The CDR3 is 12 residues long. In germline, CDR1 is MNHNS, CDR2 SASEGT.

V usage is TRBV2 and J usage is TRBJ1-3; 10 bases are a match to TRBD1. There are 17 residues in the CDR3. Trimming at V came to 5 bases and at J to 6 bases, leaving 13 bases not matched to a gene. Germline CDR1 SNHLY, CDR2 FYNNEI. The CDR3 sequence: CASSFTPRQGAENTIYF. CDR3 coding DNA: TGTGCCAGCAGTTTCACCCCGCGACAGGGGGCAGAAAACACCATATATTTT. Full variable domain (remainder filled in from reference TRBV2 and TRBJ1-3): EPEVTQTPSHQVTQMGQEVILRCVPISNHLYFYWYRQILGQKVEFLVSFYNNEISEKSEIFDDQFSVERPDGSNFTLKIRSTKLEDSAMYFCASSFTPRQGAENTIYFGEGSWLTVV.

CDR3 residues: CASSQEGTVGNTIYF. The CDR3 DNA is TGTGCCAGCAGCCAAGAAGGGACAGTAGGAAACACCATATATTTT. The chain uses TRBV4-2 and TRBJ1-3, with 7 bases aligning to TRBD1. CDR1 is LGHNA, CDR2 YNFKEQ, per germline. J was trimmed by 4 bases and V by 0 bases; bases with no gene match: 3. This CDR3 is built from 15 residues.